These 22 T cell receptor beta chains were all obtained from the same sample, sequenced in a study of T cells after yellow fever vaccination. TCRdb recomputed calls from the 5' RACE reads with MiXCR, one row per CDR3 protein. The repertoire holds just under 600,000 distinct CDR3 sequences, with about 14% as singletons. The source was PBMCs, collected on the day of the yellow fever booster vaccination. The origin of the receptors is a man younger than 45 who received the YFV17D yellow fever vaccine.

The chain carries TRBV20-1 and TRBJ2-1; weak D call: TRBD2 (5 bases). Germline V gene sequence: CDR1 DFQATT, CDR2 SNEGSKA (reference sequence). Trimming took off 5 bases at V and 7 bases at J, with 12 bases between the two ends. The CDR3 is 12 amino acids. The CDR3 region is CSASSSHNEQFF. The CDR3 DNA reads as TGCAGTGCTTCGTCTAGCCATAATGAGCAGTTCTTC.

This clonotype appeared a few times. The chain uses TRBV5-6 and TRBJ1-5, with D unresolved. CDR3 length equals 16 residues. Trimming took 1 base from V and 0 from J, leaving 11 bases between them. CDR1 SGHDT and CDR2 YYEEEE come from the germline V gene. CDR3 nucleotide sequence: TGTGCCAGCAGCTTGCGCGGGCCCTTTAGCAATCAGCCCCAGCATTTT. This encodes CASSLRGPFSNQPQHF. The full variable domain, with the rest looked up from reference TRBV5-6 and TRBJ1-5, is DAGVTQSPTHLIKTRGQQVTLRCSPKSGHDTVSWYQQALGQGPQFIFQYYEEEERQRGNFPDRFSGHQFPNYSSELNVNALLLGDSALYLCASSLRGPFSNQPQHFGDGTRLSIL.

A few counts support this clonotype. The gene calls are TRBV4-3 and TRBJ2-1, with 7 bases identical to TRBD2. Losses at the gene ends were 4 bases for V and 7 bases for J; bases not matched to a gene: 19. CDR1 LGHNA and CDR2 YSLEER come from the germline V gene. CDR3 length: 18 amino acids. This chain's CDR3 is CASSPGAGRGGPWNEQFF. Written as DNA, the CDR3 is TGCGCCAGCAGCCCCGGTGCGGGGAGGGGAGGGCCGTGGAATGAGCAGTTCTTC.

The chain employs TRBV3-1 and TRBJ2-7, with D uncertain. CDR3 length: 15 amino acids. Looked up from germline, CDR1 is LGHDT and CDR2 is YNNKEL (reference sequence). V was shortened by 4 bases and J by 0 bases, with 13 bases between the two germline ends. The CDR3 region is CASSPPWGSSYEQYF. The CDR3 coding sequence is TGTGCCAGCAGCCCCCCTTGGGGTAGCTCCTACGAGCAGTACTTC.

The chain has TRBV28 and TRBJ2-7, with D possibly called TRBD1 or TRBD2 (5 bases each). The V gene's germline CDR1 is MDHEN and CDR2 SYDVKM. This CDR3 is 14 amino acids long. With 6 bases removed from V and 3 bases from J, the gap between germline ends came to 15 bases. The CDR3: CASRRPGPLYEQYF. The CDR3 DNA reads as TGTGCCAGCAGGAGACCGGGACCGCTCTACGAGCAGTACTTC. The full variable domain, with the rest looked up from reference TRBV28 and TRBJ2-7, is DVKVTQSSRYLVKRTGEKVFLECVQDMDHENMFWYRQDPGLGLRLIYFSYDVKMKEKGDIPEGYSVSREKKERFSLILESASTNQTSMYLCASRRPGPLYEQYFGPGTRLTVT.

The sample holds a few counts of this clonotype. CDR3 in amino acids: CAWLDRTLYGYTF. CDR3 coding DNA: TGTGCCTGGCTGGACAGGACCCTCTATGGCTACACCTTC. This chain connects TRBV30 to TRBJ1-2, with 7 bases aligning to TRBD1. The CDR3 extends over 13 amino acids. Trimming cost V 5 bases and J 4 bases; bases outside gene matches: 7. Germline V gene sequence: CDR1 GTSNPN, CDR2 SVGIG (reference sequence).

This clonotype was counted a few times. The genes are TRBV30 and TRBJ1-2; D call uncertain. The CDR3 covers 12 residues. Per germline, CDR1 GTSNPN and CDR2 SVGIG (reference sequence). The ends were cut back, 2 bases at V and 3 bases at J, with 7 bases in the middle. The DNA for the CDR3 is TGTGCCTGGAGTAAAATGTACTATGGCTACACCTTC. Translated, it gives CAWSKMYYGYTF.

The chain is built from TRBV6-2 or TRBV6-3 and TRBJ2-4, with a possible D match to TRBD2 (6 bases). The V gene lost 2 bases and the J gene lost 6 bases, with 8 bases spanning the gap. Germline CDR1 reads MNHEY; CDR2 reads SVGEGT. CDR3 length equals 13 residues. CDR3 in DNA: TGTGCCAGCAGTTACGCAGCGGGAAACATTCAGTACTTC. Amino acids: CASSYAAGNIQYF.

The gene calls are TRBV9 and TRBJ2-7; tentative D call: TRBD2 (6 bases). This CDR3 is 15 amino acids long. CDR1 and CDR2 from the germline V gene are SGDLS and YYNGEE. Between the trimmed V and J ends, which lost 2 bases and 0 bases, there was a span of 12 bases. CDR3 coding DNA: TGTGCCAGCAGCGTGAAGGCCGGGAGCTCCTACGAGCAGTACTTC. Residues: CASSVKAGSSYEQYF.

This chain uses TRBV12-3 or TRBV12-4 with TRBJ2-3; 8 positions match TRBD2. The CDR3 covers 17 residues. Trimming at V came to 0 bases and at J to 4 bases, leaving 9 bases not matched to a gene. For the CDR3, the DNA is TGTGCCAGCAGTTTAGCGCGGGCTAGCGGGTTCCCAGATACGCAGTATTTT. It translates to CASSLARASGFPDTQYF.

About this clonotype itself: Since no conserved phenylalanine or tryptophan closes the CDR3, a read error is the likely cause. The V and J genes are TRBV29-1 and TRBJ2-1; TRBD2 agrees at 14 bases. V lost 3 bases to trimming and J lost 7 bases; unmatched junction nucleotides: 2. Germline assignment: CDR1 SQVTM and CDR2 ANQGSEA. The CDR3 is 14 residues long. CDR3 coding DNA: TGCAGCGTTGAGGGACTAGCGGGAGAAAATGAGCAGTTCTAC. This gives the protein CSVEGLAGENEQFY.

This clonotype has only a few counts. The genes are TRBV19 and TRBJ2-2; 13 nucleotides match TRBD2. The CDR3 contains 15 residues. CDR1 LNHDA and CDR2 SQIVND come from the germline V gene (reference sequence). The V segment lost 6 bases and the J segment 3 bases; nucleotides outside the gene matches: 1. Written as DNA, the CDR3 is TGTGCCAGTAGACTAGCGGGAGGGGACACCGGGGAGCTGTTTTTT. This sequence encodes CASRLAGGDTGELFF.

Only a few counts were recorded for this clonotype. The CDR3 loop reads CAIKDRENTEAFF. CDR3 bases: TGTGCCATCAAGGACAGGGAGAACACTGAAGCTTTCTTT. The chain has TRBV10-3 and TRBJ1-1; TRBD1 agrees at 8 bases. Germline V gene lookup returns CDR1 ENHRY and CDR2 SYGVKD. Losses at the gene ends were 7 bases for V and 1 base for J; bases not matched to a gene: 2. The CDR3 covers 13 residues.

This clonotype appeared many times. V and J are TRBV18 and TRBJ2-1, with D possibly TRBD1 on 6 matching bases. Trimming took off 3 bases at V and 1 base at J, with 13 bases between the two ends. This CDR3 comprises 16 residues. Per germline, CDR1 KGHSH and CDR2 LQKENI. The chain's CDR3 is CASSPGARGSYNEQFF. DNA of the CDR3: TGTGCCAGCTCACCCGGAGCTAGGGGGTCCTACAATGAGCAGTTCTTC. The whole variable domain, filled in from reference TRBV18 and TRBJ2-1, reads NAGVMQNPRHLVRRRGQEARLRCSPMKGHSHVYWYRQLPEEGLKFMVYLQKENIIDESGMPKERFSAEFPKEGPSILRIQQVVRGDSAAYFCASSPGARGSYNEQFFGPGTRLTVL.

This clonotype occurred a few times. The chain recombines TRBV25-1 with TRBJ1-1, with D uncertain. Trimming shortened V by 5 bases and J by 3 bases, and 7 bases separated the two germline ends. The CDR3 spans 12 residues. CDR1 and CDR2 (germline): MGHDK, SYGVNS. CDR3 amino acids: CASSSGYTEAFF. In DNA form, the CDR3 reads TGTGCCAGCAGTTCTGGGTACACTGAAGCTTTCTTT.

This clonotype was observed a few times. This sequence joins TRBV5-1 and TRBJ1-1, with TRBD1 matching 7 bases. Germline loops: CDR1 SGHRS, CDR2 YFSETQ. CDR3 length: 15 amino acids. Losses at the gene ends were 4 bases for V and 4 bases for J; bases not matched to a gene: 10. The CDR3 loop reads CASSPRQGRGTEAFF. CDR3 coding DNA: TGCGCCAGCAGCCCCAGACAGGGTAGGGGCACTGAAGCTTTCTTT.

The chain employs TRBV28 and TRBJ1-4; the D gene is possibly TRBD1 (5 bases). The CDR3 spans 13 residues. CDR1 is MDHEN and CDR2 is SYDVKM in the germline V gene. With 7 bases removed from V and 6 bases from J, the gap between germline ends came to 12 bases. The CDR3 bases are TGTGCCAGCAATTCAGGGCTAGATGAAAAACTGTTTTTT. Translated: CASNSGLDEKLFF.

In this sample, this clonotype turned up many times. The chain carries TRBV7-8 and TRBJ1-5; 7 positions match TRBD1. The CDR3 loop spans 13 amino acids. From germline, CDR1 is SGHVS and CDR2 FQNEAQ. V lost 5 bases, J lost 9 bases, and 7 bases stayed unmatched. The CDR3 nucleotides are TGTGCCAGCAGCCCCGACAGGGAGAGGCCCCAGCATTTT. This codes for CASSPDRERPQHF.

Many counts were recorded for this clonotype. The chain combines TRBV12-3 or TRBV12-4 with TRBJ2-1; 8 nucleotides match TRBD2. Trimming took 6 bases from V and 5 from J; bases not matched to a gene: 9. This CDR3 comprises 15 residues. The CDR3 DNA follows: TGTGCCAGCAGATTAAGTGGCGGGAGGAACAATGAGCAGTTCTTC. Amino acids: CASRLSGGRNNEQFF.

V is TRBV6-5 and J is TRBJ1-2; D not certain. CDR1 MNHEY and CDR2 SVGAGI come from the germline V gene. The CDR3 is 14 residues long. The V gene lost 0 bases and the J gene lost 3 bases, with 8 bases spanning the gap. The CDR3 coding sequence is TGTGCCAGCAGTTACTCGACCTCCCACTATGGCTACACCTTC. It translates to CASSYSTSHYGYTF.

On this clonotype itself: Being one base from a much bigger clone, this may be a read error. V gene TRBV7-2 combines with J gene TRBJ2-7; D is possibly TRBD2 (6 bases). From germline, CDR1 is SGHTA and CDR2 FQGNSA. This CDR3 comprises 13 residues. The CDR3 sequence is CASSFREAYGQYF. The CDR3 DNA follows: TGTGCCAGCAGCTTCAGGGAGGCATACGGGCAGTACTTC. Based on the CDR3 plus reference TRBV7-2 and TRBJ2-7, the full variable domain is GAGVSQSPSNKVTEKGKDVELRCDPISGHTALYWYRQSLGQGLEFLIYFQGNSAPDKSGLPSDRFSAERTGGSVSTLTIQRTQQEDSAVYLCASSFREAYGQYFGPGTRLTVT.

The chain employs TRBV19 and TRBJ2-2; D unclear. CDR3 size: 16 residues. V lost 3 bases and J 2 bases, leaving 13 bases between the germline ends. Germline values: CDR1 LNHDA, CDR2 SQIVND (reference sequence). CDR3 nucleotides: TGTGCCAGTAGTATGAGTAGGGCTACCAACACCGGGGAGCTGTTTTTT. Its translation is CASSMSRATNTGELFF.